This TCR beta chain stems from a study of shared clonotypes between healthy human individuals (dated by TCRdb to about 2020). Context from the whole study: A few men and two women, aged 18 to 49 years, made up the cohort. Per donor, three plates each were used for CD4 naive and CD4 memory, two for CD8 naive, and one for CD8 memory. To estimate repertoire size and how much clonotype sharing occurs between individuals, the study deeply sequenced the blood TCR repertoires of several healthy adults. Different laboratories and diverse techniques were used to prepare libraries and sequence TCR repertoires, to increase sequencing depth and limit assay-specific biases. Between about 0.94 and 8.9 billion PBMCs per donor were obtained by leukapheresis. Study-wide conclusions, independent of this receptor: Pairwise subsampling led to the expectation that sequencing depth would affect the degree of clonotype sharing among donors. Compared with non-shared clonotypes, the clonotypes found in all four sorted-subset donors had higher generation probabilities. Rarefaction of sorted-subset datasets indicated incomplete sequencing despite the large sequencing depth. Only blood was sampled, and tissue TCR repertoires likely differ from those in blood. Because the study included only a small number of donors, the genetic and exposure-history diversity represented was limited. Naive subsets generally had larger estimated clonotype richness than memory subsets did. Across a handful of donors, approximately 5% of naive CD4, 3.5% of naive CD8, approximately 2.5% of memory CD4, and over 0.35% of memory CD8 clonotypes were shared.

A remark on this clone: Which antigen it targets is not known. No qualities accompany the bases; no much larger clone lies one base away.

The donors were healthy, HIV-negative adults who had no recently reported acute infections or vaccinations. Every donor was a Caucasian adult living in Nashville, Tennessee, USA. CD4+ T cells were enriched by magnetic negative selection, after which naive cells were positively selected on CD45RA and the negative fraction was taken as the memory subset. Blood was collected by leukapheresis, and PBMCs were isolated by Ficoll-Histopaque density gradient centrifugation and then cryopreserved in liquid nitrogen vapor phase. Purity and quantity of every magnetically sorted T cell population were checked by analytical flow cytometry. Each sorted fraction had its genomic DNA isolated and then quantified by UV absorbance on a Nanodrop 2000c. Cut back by 0 bases and 0 bases, the V and J ends lie 9 bases apart. From a lookup of the germline V gene (reference sequence), CDR1 and CDR2 are GTSNPN and SVGIG. From its cysteine to its phenylalanine, the CDR3 spans 16 amino acids. Only the CDR3 DNA stays, 48 bases, in frame from base 1.

Using the deep immunoSEQ assay, TCR CDR3 regions were amplified from genomic DNA by multiplex PCR. Extracted genomic DNA from each cell subset was distributed evenly across all wells of several immunoSEQ 96-well plates, and each plate was treated as a replicate. For sorted subsets, each replicate PCR was loaded with around 200 ng genomic DNA, equivalent to 25,000 to 30,000 T cell genomes. Purified libraries were measured with a Qubit 3.0 fluorometer, size-checked on a Bioanalyzer 2100, and measured again with the KAPA Library Quantification kit. A separate single-read 150-cycle Illumina NextSeq 550 flow cell was used to sequence each immunoSEQ 96-well plate. In the paper's pipeline: The immunoSEQ output contained only junctional sequences without quality scores, so filtering could not match that applied to full-length reads. Sequences were annotated with PyIR, a Python wrapper for IgBLAST v1.9, and V/J genes and CDR3 were assigned using IMGT germline references. Reads were filtered out if the reads had weak V/J assignments (E-value above 1e-6), no CDR3, stop codons, out-of-frame junctions, or ambiguous translated residues. A V3J clonotype was defined by an identical inferred V gene, J gene, and CDR3 amino acid sequence. Percentage overlap between repertoires was calculated by dividing the number of shared unique clonotypes by the size of the smaller repertoire. Repertoire richness was assessed with RTK rarefaction, the Chao1 estimator, and Recon v2.1 estimates of unobserved clonotypes. Generation probabilities were computed with OLGA for all TCRbeta clonotypes obtained by the gDNA method from a handful of donors. The immuneACCESS repertoire file appears here via TCRdb, limited to in-frame rearrangements. These files lack a portion of the clones; in checked studies, under half of the deficit traces to unresolved V genes, and the cause of the others is not known. V and J calls and clone size follow that table, whereas D and trimming were derived from the DNA. Here the sample has approximately 940,000 clones; around three quarters occur a single time. The leading ten clones occupy over 1.3% of the sample.

The chain uses TRBV30 and TRBJ1-6; the best D guess is TRBD1, with 6 bases matching. Sequenced: memory CD4+ T cells sorted from blood. What this sample's cell subset or site label stands for: CD45RA-negative fraction. The receptor comes from a man aged 18 to 29 in good health. The CDR3 region: CAWSVGGGSYNSPLHF. The nucleotides read TGTGCCTGGAGTGTAGGAGGGGGCTCCTATAATTCACCCCTCCACTTT.